This is a list of T cell receptor beta chains from one sample in a study of OX40 agonist ivuxolimab in advanced cancers. Clones were read by immunoSEQ multiplex PCR, and TCRdb kept only the in-frame ones, dropping some. The table lists 98,000 or so clones, roughly 94% of them singletons, with around 0.17% in the top ten. The sample in question was CD4+ or CD8+ T cells sorted from blood, obtained in a trial of the OX40 agonist ivuxolimab. These TCRs come from an adult with an advanced solid tumor such as melanoma, head and neck, liver or kidney cancer. The CDR3 runs from the conserved cysteine through the conserved F or W. Each record gives: clone size, V gene, J gene, D gene, CDR3 DNA, CDR3 protein. D genes are given only for firm matches. Clone size, where shown, is once, few, many, or a class for clones that have expanded.

size: once; V: TRBV6-1; J: TRBJ1-2; D: TRBD1; DNA: TGTGCCAGCCCGGGACAGCCCTATGGCTACACCTTC; CDR3: CASPGQPYGYTF
size: .; V: TRBV21-1; J: TRBJ1-1; D: .; DNA: TGTGCCAGCAGCAAAGGGGAGGGGACAGGGGGCAATAACACTGAAGCTTTCTTT; CDR3: CASSKGEGTGGNNTEAFF
size: .; V: TRBV5-1; J: TRBJ1-1; D: .; DNA: TGCGCCAGCAGCTTCGACCCGGTAGGGGGAATCACTGAAGCTTTCTTT; CDR3: CASSFDPVGGITEAFF
size: .; V: TRBV10-3; J: TRBJ2-7; D: .; DNA: TGTGCCATCAGTGAGTCGAACCGGGGTCCCTACGAGCAGTACTTC; CDR3: CAISESNRGPYEQYF
size: .; V: TRBV7-9; J: TRBJ2-5; D: .; DNA: TGTGCCAGCAGCCAAGGGGCCGGGACCACGTTTCTACATGAGACCCAGTACTTC; CDR3: CASSQGAGTTFLHETQYF
size: once; V: TRBV4-2; J: TRBJ1-4; D: .; DNA: TGTGCCAGCAGCCAATTCCCGGACGGACGTAATGAAAAACTGTTTTTT; CDR3: CASSQFPDGRNEKLFF
size: .; V: TRBV6-5; J: TRBJ2-1; D: .; DNA: TGTGCCAGCAGGCGGGTTAGCCACTACAATGAGCAGTTCTTC; CDR3: CASRRVSHYNEQFF
size: .; V: TRBV5-5; J: TRBJ1-1; D: TRBD1; DNA: TGTGCCAGCAGCCCTCCCGGGACAGTGAACACTGAAGCTTTCTTT; CDR3: CASSPPGTVNTEAFF
size: .; V: TRBV9; J: TRBJ2-3; D: TRBD2; DNA: TGTGCCAGCAGCGTAGGGCTAGCGGCAGATACGCAGTATTTT; CDR3: CASSVGLAADTQYF
size: .; V: TRBV9; J: TRBJ1-5; D: .; DNA: TGTGCCAGCAGCCCCGAGCCCGCAGGGATGCAGCCCCAGCATTTT; CDR3: CASSPEPAGMQPQHF
size: .; V: TRBV5-1; J: TRBJ1-1; D: .; DNA: TGCGCCAGCAGCTTGGGGCAGACGAACACTGAAGCTTTCTTT; CDR3: CASSLGQTNTEAFF
size: .; V: TRBV7-2; J: TRBJ1-1; D: .; DNA: TGTGCCAGCAGCTTCCGGTGGCAGAACACTGAAGCTTTCTTT; CDR3: CASSFRWQNTEAFF
size: once; V: TRBV7-9; J: TRBJ2-5; D: .; DNA: TGTGCCAGCAGCTTAGATCTCCGTTTTGTCGAGACCCAGTACTTC; CDR3: CASSLDLRFVETQYF
size: .; V: TRBV7-2; J: TRBJ2-7; D: .; DNA: TGTGCCAGCAGCTTAAACGGCCTCGTGGGTGAGCAGTACTTC; CDR3: CASSLNGLVGEQYF
size: .; V: TRBV18; J: TRBJ1-5; D: .; DNA: TGTGCCAGCTCACCATCAAAGGGTAATCAGCCCCAACATTTT; CDR3: CASSPSKGNQPQHF
size: .; V: TRBV25-1; J: TRBJ1-1; D: .; DNA: TGTGCCAGCAGTGAATATCCCCTGAGGGAAGGAGCTTTCTTT; CDR3: CASSEYPLREGAFF
size: .; V: TRBV10-3; J: TRBJ2-2; D: .; DNA: TGTGCCATCAATGGGGTGGGCACCGGGGAGCTGTTTTTT; CDR3: CAINGVGTGELFF
size: once; V: TRBV6-4; J: TRBJ1-2; D: TRBD1; DNA: TGTGCCAGCAGTCCGGTCCCGGACAGGGGCCTCTATGGCTACACCTTC; CDR3: CASSPVPDRGLYGYTF
size: .; V: TRBV6-5; J: TRBJ1-2; D: .; DNA: TGTGCCAGCAGCCTGATGGGACCGTCCACCTTC; CDR3: CASSLMGPSTF
size: .; V: TRBV7-2; J: TRBJ2-2; D: TRBD2; DNA: TGTGCCAGCAGCTTAGCCTTAGCGGGAGGTAACACCGGGGAGCTGTTTTTT; CDR3: CASSLALAGGNTGELFF
size: .; V: TRBV5-4; J: TRBJ2-7; D: .; DNA: TGTGCCAGCAGCCGACGGGACCCTTTCGCTAGGGAGTACTTC; CDR3: CASSRRDPFAREYF
size: .; V: TRBV11-2; J: TRBJ1-2; D: TRBD1; DNA: TGTGCCAGCAGCTCGACCGGGACAGCCAGCTATGGCTACACCTTC; CDR3: CASSSTGTASYGYTF
size: .; V: TRBV7-9; J: TRBJ1-2; D: .; DNA: TGTGCCAGCAGCCTCGCGGGAGTCGATGGCTACACCTTC; CDR3: CASSLAGVDGYTF
size: .; V: TRBV27; J: TRBJ1-1; D: .; DNA: TGTGCCAGCAGTTCCCTCTTCCTCGCTGAAGCTTTCTTT; CDR3: CASSSLFLAEAFF
size: .; V: TRBV27; J: TRBJ2-7; D: TRBD2; DNA: TGTGCCAGCAGTTTCGGGGGGAGCCCCTCCGAGCAGTACTTC; CDR3: CASSFGGSPSEQYF
size: .; V: TRBV28; J: TRBJ2-7; D: TRBD2; DNA: TGTGCCAGCAGAGACGGGACTAGCGGGACGTACGAGCAGTACTTC; CDR3: CASRDGTSGTYEQYF
size: once; V: TRBV10-3; J: TRBJ1-1; D: .; DNA: TGTGCCATCAGTCCGAACGGACAGTCCCAGGCTGAAGCTTTCTTT; CDR3: CAISPNGQSQAEAFF
size: .; V: TRBV29-1; J: TRBJ2-7; D: .; DNA: TGCAGCGTGAGACTCGCGGTCCCCTACGAGCAGTACTTC; CDR3: CSVRLAVPYEQYF
size: .; V: TRBV6-5; J: TRBJ1-5; D: .; DNA: TGTGCCAGCAGTCCCCGTCTTGGAAATCAGCCCCAGCATTTT; CDR3: CASSPRLGNQPQHF
size: once; V: TRBV7-8; J: TRBJ2-1; D: TRBD2; DNA: TGTGCCAGCAGGGGTCCGGGACTAGCGGACTACAATGAGCAGTTCTTC; CDR3: CASRGPGLADYNEQFF
size: .; V: TRBV18; J: TRBJ2-1; D: TRBD2; DNA: TGTGCCAGCTCACCTTGGCAGGCTAGCGGGGGCAATGAGCAGTTCTTC; CDR3: CASSPWQASGGNEQFF
size: .; V: TRBV5-1; J: TRBJ2-1; D: .; DNA: TGCGCCAGCAGCTTGGCCCGTCACAAGGTACACAATGAGCAGTTCTTC; CDR3: CASSLARHKVHNEQFF
size: .; V: TRBV11-2; J: TRBJ2-3; D: .; DNA: TGTGCCAGCAGCTTACCGTTCGATACGCAGTATTTT; CDR3: CASSLPFDTQYF
size: once; V: TRBV5-1; J: TRBJ2-3; D: .; DNA: TGCGCCAGCAGCTCCGGACACCCCTGGGATACGCAGTATTTT; CDR3: CASSSGHPWDTQYF
size: .; V: TRBV6-5; J: TRBJ2-2; D: .; DNA: TGTGCCAGCAGTGCCTCCGGGGAGCTGTTTTTT; CDR3: CASSASGELFF
size: .; V: TRBV14; J: TRBJ1-2; D: TRBD1; DNA: TGTGCCAGCAGCCGCGGGACAGGAGGTGGCTACACCTTC; CDR3: CASSRGTGGGYTF
size: .; V: TRBV5-4; J: TRBJ1-3; D: TRBD1; DNA: TGTGCCAGCAGCCCTGCCGGGACAGGGAATGGAAACACCATATATTTT; CDR3: CASSPAGTGNGNTIYF
size: once; V: TRBV19; J: TRBJ2-7; D: .; DNA: TGTGCCAGTAGTAGCCGGGACTGGGCCTACGAGCAGTACTTC; CDR3: CASSSRDWAYEQYF
size: .; V: TRBV28; J: TRBJ1-2; D: .; DNA: TGTGCCACCATCACCTCCGGGACGGCTAACTATGGCTACACCTTC; CDR3: CATITSGTANYGYTF
size: .; V: TRBV25-1; J: TRBJ1-1; D: .; DNA: TGTGTTACAAGGGGGAGCACTGAAGCTTTCTTT; CDR3: CVTRGSTEAFF
size: .; V: TRBV28; J: TRBJ1-1; D: .; DNA: TGTGCCAGCAGTTCGCCCAACACTGAAGCTTTCTTT; CDR3: CASSSPNTEAFF
size: .; V: TRBV7-9; J: TRBJ2-3; D: TRBD2; DNA: TGTGCCAGCAGCTTCACTAGCGGGAGGGGGGATACGCAGTATTTT; CDR3: CASSFTSGRGDTQYF
size: .; V: TRBV15; J: TRBJ1-2; D: TRBD1; DNA: TGTGCCACCAGCAGCCCGGGACAGGCGTACTATGGCTACACCTTC; CDR3: CATSSPGQAYYGYTF
size: .; V: TRBV15; J: TRBJ2-2; D: .; DNA: TGTGCCACCAGCAGAGTACTAACGAACACCGGGGAGCTGTTTTTT; CDR3: CATSRVLTNTGELFF
size: .; V: TRBV25-1; J: TRBJ2-3; D: .; DNA: TGTGCCAGCAGTGAAACGGACACAGATACGCAGTATTTT; CDR3: CASSETDTDTQYF
size: .; V: TRBV30; J: TRBJ1-1; D: .; DNA: TGTGCCTGGGAGGATCCAGGGTCCCCGGACACTGAAGCTTTCTTT; CDR3: CAWEDPGSPDTEAFF
size: .; V: TRBV7-9; J: TRBJ2-2; D: .; DNA: TGTGCCAGCAGCTATCCCAACACCGGGGAGCTGTTTTTT; CDR3: CASSYPNTGELFF
size: few; V: TRBV4-1; J: TRBJ1-4; D: .; DNA: TGCGCCAGCAGCCAAGAGTCATCAAAACTGTTTTTT; CDR3: CASSQESSKLFF
size: once; V: TRBV19; J: TRBJ2-4; D: .; DNA: TGTGCCAGTAGTATAGATGGGGGATTCCCAGCCAAAAACATTCAGTACTTC; CDR3: CASSIDGGFPAKNIQYF
size: .; V: TRBV5-1; J: TRBJ2-3; D: .; DNA: TGCGCCAGCAGCTTTGGGCCAGGGCCTAGCACAGATACGCAGTATTTT; CDR3: CASSFGPGPSTDTQYF
size: few; V: TRBV6-7; J: TRBJ2-1; D: TRBD2; DNA: TGTGCCAGCAATATAGGGCTAGCGGGAGTTTCCTACAATGAGCAGTTCTTC; CDR3: CASNIGLAGVSYNEQFF
size: .; V: TRBV2; J: TRBJ2-1; D: .; DNA: TGTGCCAGCAGCCACCCGAGGACGGGGAGCTCCTACAATGAGCAGTTCTTC; CDR3: CASSHPRTGSSYNEQFF
size: once; V: TRBV7-9; J: TRBJ2-7; D: .; DNA: TGTGCCAGCAGCCTCGGCAAGGTGGACGAGCAGTACTTC; CDR3: CASSLGKVDEQYF
size: .; V: TRBV28; J: TRBJ1-1; D: .; DNA: TGTGCCAGCAGTGTGACCGGCTCAGGGGATACTGAAGCTTTCTTT; CDR3: CASSVTGSGDTEAFF
size: .; V: TRBV6-1; J: TRBJ2-7; D: TRBD2; DNA: TGTGCCAGCAGTGGGATTAGCGGGAGTATCGGCGAGCAGTACTTC; CDR3: CASSGISGSIGEQYF